The 18 T cell receptor beta chains given below trace back to one sample, sequenced in a study of a mutant IDH1 vaccine in newly diagnosed glioma. Here immunoSEQ multiplex PCR was the method, and the copy in TCRdb shows in-frame clones only, minus some. The sample has 50,000 to 65,000 clones, 70% to 90% seen once. Time point reported: baseline, week 1 (first vaccination visit). The sample's treatment: pre-vaccination baseline after standard-of-care therapy. Sequenced material: PBMCs, taken from a glioma patient treated with radiotherapy, temozolomide or both. The receptors derive from a man younger than 30 with glioma.

As for this clone: The junction and the germline gene differ at one end; a read error may be behind it. V usage is TRBV7-9 and J usage is TRBJ2-7, with D tentatively TRBD2 (6 bases). CDR1 SEHNR and CDR2 FQNEAQ come from the germline V gene (reference sequence). The CDR3 runs 13 residues. Here the CDR3 DNA reads TGTGCCAGCAGCGGGAGCCCTGGAGGGGAGTTGGACTTC. Translating gives CASSGSPGGELDF.

This clone was observed a few times. V and J are TRBV6-6 and TRBJ1-1; 7 bases are a match to TRBD1. The CDR3 sequence is 16 residues long. The J segment lost 1 base and the V segment lost 6 bases, leaving 11 bases of the junction unmatched. Per germline, CDR1 MNHNY and CDR2 SVGAGI (reference sequence). In DNA form, the CDR3 reads TGTGCCAGCAGCTTACCCCGGACAGGCGCGAACACTGAAGCTTTCTTT. This codes for CASSLPRTGANTEAFF.

The chain uses TRBV5-1 and TRBJ2-7; D assignment may be TRBD1 or TRBD2 (5 bases each). This CDR3 comprises 15 residues. Trimming removed 4 bases at V and 6 bases at J, with 20 bases between. Per germline, CDR1 SGHRS and CDR2 YFSETQ. The CDR3: CASSHGKSGLPEQYF. The CDR3 region has the DNA TGCGCCAGCAGCCACGGCAAATCGGGGCTCCCCGAGCAGTACTTC. Looking up the rest from reference TRBV5-1 and TRBJ2-7 gives the full variable domain: KAGVTQTPRYLIKTRGQQVTLSCSPISGHRSVSWYQQTPGQGLQFLFEYFSETQRNKGNFPGRFSGRQFSNSRSEMNVSTLELGDSALYLCASSHGKSGLPEQYFGPGTRLTVT.

The genes are TRBV23-1 and TRBJ1-5, with D maybe TRBD1 (6 bases). TRBV23-1 carries the ORF label, with uncertain function. There are 23 residues in the CDR3. Trimming took off 2 bases at V and 0 bases at J, with 32 bases between the two ends. This chain's CDR3 is CASSQSICTQGHRIGYSNQPQHF. As DNA, the CDR3 is TGCGCCAGCAGTCAAAGTATTTGTACTCAGGGACATCGAATCGGTTATAGCAATCAGCCCCAGCATTTT.

The table lists this clone with a count of one. The chain carries TRBV18 and TRBJ1-2; TRBD1 is a possible D gene (5 bases). CDR3 size: 16 residues. V was trimmed by 6 bases and J by 5 bases, leaving 22 bases between them. Germline V gene data show CDR1 as KGHSH and CDR2 as LQKENI. CDR3 residues: CASSGLRQGRGYGYTF. CDR3 bases: TGTGCCAGCTCCGGTTTACGGCAGGGACGTGGTTATGGCTACACCTTC.

The rearrangement uses TRBV29-1 and TRBJ2-1; D possibly corresponds to TRBD1 (6 bases). Trimming removed 6 bases at V and 0 bases at J, with 9 bases between. Germline V gene data show CDR1 as SQVTM and CDR2 as ANQGSEA. The CDR3 loop spans 13 amino acids. CDR3 DNA sequence: TGCAGCGTCCGGGACATCTCCTACAATGAGCAGTTCTTC. It is translated as CSVRDISYNEQFF.

The chain couples TRBV25-1 to TRBJ1-2; D is perhaps TRBD1 (5 bases). Trimming shortened V by 2 bases and J by 4 bases, and 17 bases separated the two germline ends. Germline CDR1 and CDR2: MGHDK and SYGVNS. The CDR3 consists of 16 residues. The CDR3 spells CASSEVWDRSFYGYTF. The CDR3 coding sequence is TGTGCCAGCAGTGAAGTTTGGGACCGATCTTTCTATGGCTACACCTTC.

DNA of the CDR3: TGTGCCAGCACAGGGACAGCCTACGAGCAGTACTTC. Translating it yields CASTGTAYEQYF. The V gene is TRBV7-9, the J gene TRBJ2-7, with 7 bases fitting TRBD1. The ends lost 7 bases at V and 2 bases at J; junction bases unmatched: 2. In germline, CDR1 is SEHNR, CDR2 FQNEAQ (reference sequence). This CDR3 comprises 12 residues.

CDR3 nucleotides: TGTGCCAGCAGTTCCACAGGGGGAGAGCAGTACTTC. Its translation: CASSSTGGEQYF. This rearrangement joins TRBV6-5 to TRBJ2-7, with 8 bases matching TRBD1. The V and J ends lost 4 bases and 7 bases, in that order; junction bases with no gene match: 3. The CDR3 consists of 12 residues. CDR1 and CDR2 (germline): MNHEY, SVGAGI.

This rearrangement joins TRBV6-5 to TRBJ1-2; TRBD1 matches at 7 bases. The ends lost 7 bases at V and 0 bases at J; junction bases unmatched: 8. Germline V lookup: CDR1 MNHEY, CDR2 SVGAGI. CDR3 length: 15 amino acids. CDR3 amino acids: CASTNRQGTNYGYTF. The CDR3, as DNA: TGTGCCAGCACCAACCGACAGGGCACTAACTATGGCTACACCTTC.

CDR3 loop: CASSYSTGLSYEQYF. The CDR3 DNA reads as TGTGCCAGCAGTTACTCGACAGGTCTCTCCTACGAGCAGTACTTC. This chain connects TRBV6-6 to TRBJ2-7; perhaps TRBD1 as D (6 bases). The germline CDR1 and CDR2 sequences are MNHNY and SVGAGI (reference sequence). V lost 0 bases to trimming and J lost 0 bases, with 9 bases between them. The CDR3 runs 15 residues.

The chain carries TRBV5-5 and TRBJ2-5, with a weak D call TRBD1 (5 bases). The CDR3 contains 17 residues. Trimming removed 0 bases from V and 5 bases from J, with 20 bases in between. CDR1 is SGHKS, CDR2 YYEKEE, per germline (reference sequence). The chain's CDR3 is CASSLGVLTQRGETQYF. Written as DNA, the CDR3 is TGTGCCAGCAGCTTGGGGGTCTTGACCCAAAGGGGTGAGACCCAGTACTTC.

The chain links TRBV15 to TRBJ2-7, with D maybe TRBD1 (5 bases). Germline V gene sequence: CDR1 LNHNV, CDR2 YYDKDF (reference sequence). Trimming removed 0 bases at V and 11 bases at J, with 11 bases between. This CDR3 comprises 12 residues. The CDR3 DNA sequence: TGTGCCACCAGCAGAGAGTTTGGGGCTGAGTACTTC. Residues: CATSREFGAEYF.

The chain couples TRBV7-6 to TRBJ1-4; a weak D match, TRBD1 (5 bases). Germline V lookup: CDR1 SGHVS, CDR2 FNYEAQ. The CDR3 has 18 amino acids. The V and J ends lost 1 base and 7 bases respectively, with 22 bases between them. CDR3 DNA: TGTGCCAGCAGCTTAGATCCGGTGGGGGGGAACACGGGTGAAAAACTGTTTTTT. Its protein is CASSLDPVGGNTGEKLFF.

The V and J genes are TRBV30 and TRBJ1-4; D remains unclear. This CDR3 is built from 14 residues. The germline V gene encodes CDR1 GTSNPN and CDR2 SVGIG (reference sequence). Trimming left V 2 bases short and J 4 bases short, with 11 bases between. This CDR3 is CAWSTGVGNEKLFF. CDR3 bases: TGTGCCTGGAGTACGGGAGTGGGTAATGAAAAACTGTTTTTT.

This chain connects TRBV4-1 to TRBJ2-2; D ambiguous. Germline-derived CDR1 and CDR2 are MGHRA and YSYEKL. The CDR3 loop spans 14 amino acids. The germline V and J ends were trimmed by 3 bases and 4 bases, with 9 bases remaining between them. CDR3 bases: TGCGCCAGCAGCCAGCACAGCATCACCGGGGAGCTGTTTTTT. Translated, it gives CASSQHSITGELFF.

V is TRBV15 and J is TRBJ1-5; D is possibly TRBD1 (5 bases). Germline CDR1 LNHNV, CDR2 YYDKDF (reference sequence). V was pared by 0 bases and J by 4 bases, with 7 bases between. The CDR3 is 14 amino acids. The CDR3 region has the DNA TGTGCCACCAGCAGAGACAGGGTAAATCAGCCCCAGCATTTT. Protein sequence: CATSRDRVNQPQHF.

This clone was counted once. V usage is TRBV10-2 and J usage is TRBJ2-7; D possibly corresponds to TRBD2 (6 bases). V lost 5 bases, J lost 2 bases, and 13 bases lay in between. This CDR3 has 14 amino acids. Germline V gene data show CDR1 as WSHSY and CDR2 as SAAADI. This CDR3 is CASSWEAETYEQYF. CDR3 DNA sequence: TGCGCCAGCAGTTGGGAGGCAGAGACCTACGAGCAGTACTTC.